This T cell receptor beta chain was documented in a study of T-cell memory formation after mild COVID-19. Study details: Among the donors, TCR clusters were largely specific to each donor.

General study findings and limits: Among clones contracting day 15 to 85, CD4/CD8 was balanced, whereas later expanders leaned CD4+. Researchers found some responding clones in pre-infection memory, a sign that cross-reactive memory joined.

Note on this clonotype: The antigen is undetermined.

TCRdb analysed the 5' RACE reads with MiXCR anew, one entry per CDR3 protein. The table has hundreds of thousands of distinct CDR3 sequences, just over 20% seen once. Germline V lookup: CDR1 SEHNR, CDR2 FQNEAQ (reference sequence). V was shortened by 1 base and J by 2 bases, with 10 bases between the two germline ends. CDR3 size: 15 residues. This receptor was taken from an adult woman who had mild COVID-19 (a few samples of this study predate the infection). Cell type and time point are not known. The V and J genes are TRBV7-9 and TRBJ2-3, with no clear D. Sequenced: PBMCs or a T cell subset sorted from them (not recorded which). The CDR3 is CASSLGPVHTDTQYF. The CDR3 nucleotides read TGTGCCAGCAGCTTAGGTCCGGTCCACACAGATACGCAGTATTTT.